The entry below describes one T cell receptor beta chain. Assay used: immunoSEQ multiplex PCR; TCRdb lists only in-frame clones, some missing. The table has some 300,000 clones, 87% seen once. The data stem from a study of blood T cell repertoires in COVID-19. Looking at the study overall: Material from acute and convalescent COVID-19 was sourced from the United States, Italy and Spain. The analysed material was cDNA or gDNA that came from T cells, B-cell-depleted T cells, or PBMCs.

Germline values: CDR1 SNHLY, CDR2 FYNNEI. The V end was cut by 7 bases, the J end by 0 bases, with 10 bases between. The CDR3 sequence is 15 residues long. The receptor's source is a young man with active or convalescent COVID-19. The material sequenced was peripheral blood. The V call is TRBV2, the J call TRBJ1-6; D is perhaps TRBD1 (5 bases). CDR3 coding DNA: TGTGCCAGCAAAACAGGAGCCTCCTATAATTCACCCCTCCACTTT. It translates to CASKTGASYNSPLHF.